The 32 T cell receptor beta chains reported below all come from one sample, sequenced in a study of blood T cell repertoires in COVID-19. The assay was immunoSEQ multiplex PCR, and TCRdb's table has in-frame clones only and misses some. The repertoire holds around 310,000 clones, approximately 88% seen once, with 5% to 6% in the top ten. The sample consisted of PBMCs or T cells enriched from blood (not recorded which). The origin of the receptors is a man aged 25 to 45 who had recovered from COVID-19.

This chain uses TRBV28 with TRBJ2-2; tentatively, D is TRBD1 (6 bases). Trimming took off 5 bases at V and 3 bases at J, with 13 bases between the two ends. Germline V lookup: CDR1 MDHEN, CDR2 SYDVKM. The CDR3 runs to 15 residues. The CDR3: CASSLTGPDTGELFF. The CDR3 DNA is TGTGCCAGCAGTCTCACAGGGCCGGACACCGGGGAGCTGTTTTTT.

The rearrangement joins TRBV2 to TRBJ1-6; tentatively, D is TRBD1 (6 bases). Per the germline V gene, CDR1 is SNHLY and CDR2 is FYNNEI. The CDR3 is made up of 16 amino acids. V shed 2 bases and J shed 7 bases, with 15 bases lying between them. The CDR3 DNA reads TGTGCCAGCAGTGAATGGGACACCGTGTCCAATTCACCCCTCCACTTT. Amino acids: CASSEWDTVSNSPLHF. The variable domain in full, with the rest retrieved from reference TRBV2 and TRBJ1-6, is EPEVTQTPSHQVTQMGQEVILRCVPISNHLYFYWYRQILGQKVEFLVSFYNNEISEKSEIFDDQFSVERPDGSNFTLKIRSTKLEDSAMYFCASSEWDTVSNSPLHFGNGTRLTVT.

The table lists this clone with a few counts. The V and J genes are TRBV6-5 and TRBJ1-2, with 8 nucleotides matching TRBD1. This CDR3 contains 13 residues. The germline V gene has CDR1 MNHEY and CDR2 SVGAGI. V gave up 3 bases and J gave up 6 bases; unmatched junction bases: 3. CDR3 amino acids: CASSYRQGHGYTF. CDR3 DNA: TGTGCCAGCAGTTATAGACAGGGGCATGGCTACACCTTC.

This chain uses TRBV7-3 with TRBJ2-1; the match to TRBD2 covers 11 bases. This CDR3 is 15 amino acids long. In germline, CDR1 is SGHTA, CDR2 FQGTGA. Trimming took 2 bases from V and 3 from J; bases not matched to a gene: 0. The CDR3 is CASSLGTSGYNEQFF. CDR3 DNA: TGTGCCAGCAGCTTAGGGACTAGCGGCTACAATGAGCAGTTCTTC.

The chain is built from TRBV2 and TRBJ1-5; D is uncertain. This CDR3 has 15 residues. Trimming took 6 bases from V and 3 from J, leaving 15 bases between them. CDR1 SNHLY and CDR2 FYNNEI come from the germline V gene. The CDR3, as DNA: TGTGCCAGCAGCAGCTCGGTTGGGCTCAATCAGCCCCAGCATTTT. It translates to CASSSSVGLNQPQHF.

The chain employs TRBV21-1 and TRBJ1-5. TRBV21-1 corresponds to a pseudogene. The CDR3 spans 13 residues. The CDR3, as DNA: TGTGCCAGCATCCCTTCCCGCAATCAGCCCCAGCATTTT. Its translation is CASIPSRNQPQHF.

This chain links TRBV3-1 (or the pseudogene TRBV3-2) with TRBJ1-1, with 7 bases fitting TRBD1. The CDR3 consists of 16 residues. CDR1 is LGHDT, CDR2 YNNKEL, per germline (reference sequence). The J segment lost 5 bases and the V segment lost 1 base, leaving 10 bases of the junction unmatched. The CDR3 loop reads CASSQVPGGSGTEAFF. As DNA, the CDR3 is TGTGCCAGCAGCCAAGTTCCAGGGGGAAGTGGTACTGAAGCTTTCTTT.

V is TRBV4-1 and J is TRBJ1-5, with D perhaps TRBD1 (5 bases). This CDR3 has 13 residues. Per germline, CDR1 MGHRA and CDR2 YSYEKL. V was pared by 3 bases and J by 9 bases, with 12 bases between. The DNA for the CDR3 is TGCGCCAGCAGCCATGACAGTGTTGTGCCCCAGCATTTT. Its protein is CASSHDSVVPQHF.

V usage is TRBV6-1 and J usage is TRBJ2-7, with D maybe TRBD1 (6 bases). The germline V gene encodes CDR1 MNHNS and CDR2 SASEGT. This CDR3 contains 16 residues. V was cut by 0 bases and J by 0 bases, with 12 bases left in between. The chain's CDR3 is CASSEAPRGSSYEQYF. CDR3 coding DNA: TGTGCCAGCAGTGAAGCGCCTAGGGGGAGCTCCTACGAGCAGTACTTC.

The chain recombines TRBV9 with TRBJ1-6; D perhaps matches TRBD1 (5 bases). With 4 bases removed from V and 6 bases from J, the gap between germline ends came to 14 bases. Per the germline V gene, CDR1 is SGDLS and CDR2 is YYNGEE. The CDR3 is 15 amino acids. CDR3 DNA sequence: TGTGCCAGCAGCCGGGGTGGGACTTCTAATTCACCCCTCCACTTT. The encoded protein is CASSRGGTSNSPLHF.

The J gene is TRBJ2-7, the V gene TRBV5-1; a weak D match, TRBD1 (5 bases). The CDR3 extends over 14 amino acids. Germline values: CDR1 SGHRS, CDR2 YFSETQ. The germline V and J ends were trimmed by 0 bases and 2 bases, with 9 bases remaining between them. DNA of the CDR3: TGCGCCAGCAGCTTGGGACAGCCCCCCTACGAGCAGTACTTC. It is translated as CASSLGQPPYEQYF.

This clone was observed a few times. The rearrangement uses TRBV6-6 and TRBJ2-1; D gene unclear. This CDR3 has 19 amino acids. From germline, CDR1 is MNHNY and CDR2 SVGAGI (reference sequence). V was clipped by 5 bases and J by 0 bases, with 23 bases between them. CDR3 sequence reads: CASSPYETTLKSSYNEQFF. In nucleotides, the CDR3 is TGTGCCAGCAGTCCCTATGAAACCACCCTCAAGAGCTCCTACAATGAGCAGTTCTTC.

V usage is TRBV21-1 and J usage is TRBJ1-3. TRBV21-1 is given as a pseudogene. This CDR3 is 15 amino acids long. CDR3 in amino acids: CASSLPPYSGNTIYF. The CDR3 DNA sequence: TGTGCCAGCAGTCTACCACCCTACTCTGGAAACACCATATATTTT.

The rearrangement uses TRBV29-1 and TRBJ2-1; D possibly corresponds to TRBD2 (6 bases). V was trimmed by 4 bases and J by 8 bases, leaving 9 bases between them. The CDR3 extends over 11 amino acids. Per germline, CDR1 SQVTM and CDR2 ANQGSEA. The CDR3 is CSVAGEDEQFF. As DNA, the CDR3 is TGCAGCGTTGCGGGGGAAGATGAGCAGTTCTTC.

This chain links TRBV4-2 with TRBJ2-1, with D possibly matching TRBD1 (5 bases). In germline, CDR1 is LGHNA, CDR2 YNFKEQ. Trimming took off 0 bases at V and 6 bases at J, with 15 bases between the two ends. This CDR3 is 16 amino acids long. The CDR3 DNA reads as TGTGCCAGCAGCCAAGACCTACAACAGGTTTTCAATGAGCAGTTCTTC. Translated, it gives CASSQDLQQVFNEQFF.

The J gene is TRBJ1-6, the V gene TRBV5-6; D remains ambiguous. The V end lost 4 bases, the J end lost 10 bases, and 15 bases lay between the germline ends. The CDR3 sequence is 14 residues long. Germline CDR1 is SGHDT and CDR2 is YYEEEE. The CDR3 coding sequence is TGTGCCAGCAGCCATAAGGGAGTTGAGTCACCCCTCCACTTT. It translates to CASSHKGVESPLHF.

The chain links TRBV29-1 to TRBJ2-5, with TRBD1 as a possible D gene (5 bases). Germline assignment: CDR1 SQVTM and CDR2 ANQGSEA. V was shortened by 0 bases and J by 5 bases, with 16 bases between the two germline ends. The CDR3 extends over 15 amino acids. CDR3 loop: CSVEDYSQGGETQYF. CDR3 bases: TGCAGCGTTGAAGATTACAGCCAGGGTGGGGAGACCCAGTACTTC.

CDR3 sequence (DNA): TGTGCCAGCAGCCGAATGGACTGGAACTCCTACAATGAGCAGTTCTTC. It translates to CASSRMDWNSYNEQFF. The V call is TRBV28, the J call TRBJ2-1, with a possible D match to TRBD2 (5 bases). Trimming cost V 6 bases and J 0 bases, with 15 bases left between them. Per germline, CDR1 MDHEN and CDR2 SYDVKM. The CDR3 is 16 amino acids.

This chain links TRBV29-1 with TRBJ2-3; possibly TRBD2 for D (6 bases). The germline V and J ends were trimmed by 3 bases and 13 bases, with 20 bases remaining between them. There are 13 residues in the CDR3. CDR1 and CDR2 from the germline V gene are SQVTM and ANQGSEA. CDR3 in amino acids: CSVDPPGVGMEYF. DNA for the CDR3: TGCAGCGTTGACCCCCCGGGGGTGGGGATGGAGTATTTT.

CDR3 amino acids: CASKQGQGLYGYTF. DNA of the CDR3: TGTGCCAGCAAACAGGGGCAGGGTCTCTATGGCTACACCTTC. This chain joins TRBV7-2 and TRBJ1-2; 7 bases are a match to TRBD1. CDR3 size: 14 residues. In germline, CDR1 is SGHTA, CDR2 FQGNSA. With V trimmed by 7 bases and J by 4 bases, 9 bases remained unmatched. Full variable domain (missing parts from reference TRBV7-2 and TRBJ1-2): GAGVSQSPSNKVTEKGKDVELRCDPISGHTALYWYRQSLGQGLEFLIYFQGNSAPDKSGLPSDRFSAERTGGSVSTLTIQRTQQEDSAVYLCASKQGQGLYGYTFGSGTRLTVV.

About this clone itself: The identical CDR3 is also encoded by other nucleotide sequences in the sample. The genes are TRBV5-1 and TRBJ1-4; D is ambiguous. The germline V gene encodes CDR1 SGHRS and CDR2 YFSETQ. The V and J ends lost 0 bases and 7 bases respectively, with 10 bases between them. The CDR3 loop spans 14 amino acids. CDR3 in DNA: TGCGCCAGCAGCTTGGCCCGGGGTGGTGAAAAACTGTTTTTT. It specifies CASSLARGGEKLFF.

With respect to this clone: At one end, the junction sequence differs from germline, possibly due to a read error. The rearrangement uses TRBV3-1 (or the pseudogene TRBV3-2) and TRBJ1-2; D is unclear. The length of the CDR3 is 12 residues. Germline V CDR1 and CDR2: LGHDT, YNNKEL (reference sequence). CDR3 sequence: CASSQDKWAWNF. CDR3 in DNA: TGTGCCAGCAGCCAGGATAAGTGGGCTTGGAACTTC.

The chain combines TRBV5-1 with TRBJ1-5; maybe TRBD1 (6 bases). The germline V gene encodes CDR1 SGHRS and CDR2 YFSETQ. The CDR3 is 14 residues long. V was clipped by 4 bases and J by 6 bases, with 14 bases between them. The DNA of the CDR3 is TGCGCCAGCAGCGAGACAGGTAATCGTCAGCCCCAGCATTTT. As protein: CASSETGNRQPQHF.

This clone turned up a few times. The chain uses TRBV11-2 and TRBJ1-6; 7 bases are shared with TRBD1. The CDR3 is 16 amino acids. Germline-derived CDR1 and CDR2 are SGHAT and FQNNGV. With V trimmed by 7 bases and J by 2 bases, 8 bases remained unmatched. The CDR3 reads CASTERQGPYNSPLHF. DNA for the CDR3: TGTGCCAGCACCGAAAGACAGGGCCCCTATAATTCACCCCTCCACTTT.

In DNA, the CDR3 is TGTGCCAGCAGTTTATTACTACCAAGTAACTATGGCTACACCTTC. Its translation is CASSLLLPSNYGYTF. V is TRBV28 and J is TRBJ1-2; D uncertain. The CDR3 contains 15 residues. Trimming pared 1 base from V and 1 base from J, leaving 10 bases between. Germline CDR1 and CDR2: MDHEN and SYDVKM.

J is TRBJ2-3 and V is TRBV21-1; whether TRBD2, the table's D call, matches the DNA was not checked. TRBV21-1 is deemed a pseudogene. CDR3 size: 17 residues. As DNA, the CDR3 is TGTGCCAGCAGCAAAGCGCCGCTAGCGGGGAAGGGGGATACGCAGTATTTT. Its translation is CASSKAPLAGKGDTQYF.

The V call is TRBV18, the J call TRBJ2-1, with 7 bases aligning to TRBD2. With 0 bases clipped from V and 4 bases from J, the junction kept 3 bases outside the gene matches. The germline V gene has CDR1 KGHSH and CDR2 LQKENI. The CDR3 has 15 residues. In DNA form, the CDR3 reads TGTGCCAGCTCACCACCGGGCGGGAGTTACAATGAGCAGTTCTTC. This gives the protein CASSPPGGSYNEQFF.

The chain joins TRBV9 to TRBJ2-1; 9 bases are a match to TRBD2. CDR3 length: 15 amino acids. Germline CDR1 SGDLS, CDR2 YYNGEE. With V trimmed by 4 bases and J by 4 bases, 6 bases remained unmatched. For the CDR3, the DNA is TGTGCCAGCAGCCCATCGGGACTAGCTTACAATGAGCAGTTCTTC. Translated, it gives CASSPSGLAYNEQFF.

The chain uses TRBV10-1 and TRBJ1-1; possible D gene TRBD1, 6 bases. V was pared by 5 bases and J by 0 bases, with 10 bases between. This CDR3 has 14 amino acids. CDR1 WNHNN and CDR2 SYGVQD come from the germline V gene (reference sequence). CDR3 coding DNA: TGCGCCAGCAGTACCACAGGGATGAACACTGAAGCTTTCTTT. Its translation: CASSTTGMNTEAFF.

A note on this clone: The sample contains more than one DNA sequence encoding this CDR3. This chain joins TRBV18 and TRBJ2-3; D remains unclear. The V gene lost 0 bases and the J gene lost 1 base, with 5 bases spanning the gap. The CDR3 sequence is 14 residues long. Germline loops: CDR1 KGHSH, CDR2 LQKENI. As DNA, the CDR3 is TGTGCCAGCTCACCACCGTCAGGCACAGATACGCAGTATTTT. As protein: CASSPPSGTDTQYF. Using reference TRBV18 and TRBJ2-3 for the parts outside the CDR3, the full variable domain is NAGVMQNPRHLVRRRGQEARLRCSPMKGHSHVYWYRQLPEEGLKFMVYLQKENIIDESGMPKERFSAEFPKEGPSILRIQQVVRGDSAAYFCASSPPSGTDTQYFGPGTRLTVL.

The chain's CDR3 is CASRPPGGLGGYTF. The DNA for the CDR3 is TGTGCCAGCAGGCCACCAGGGGGCTTAGGTGGCTACACCTTC. V usage is TRBV6-5 and J usage is TRBJ1-2; 8 bases line up with TRBD1. The CDR3 loop spans 14 amino acids. Germline CDR1 reads MNHEY; CDR2 reads SVGAGI. V lost 6 bases and J lost 7; bases outside the gene matches: 10.

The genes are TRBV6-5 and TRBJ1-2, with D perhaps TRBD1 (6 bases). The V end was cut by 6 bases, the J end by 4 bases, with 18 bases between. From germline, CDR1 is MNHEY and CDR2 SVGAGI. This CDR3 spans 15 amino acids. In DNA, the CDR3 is TGTGCCAGCAGCCCCGGGACACCGGGCCTCTATGGCTACACCTTC. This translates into CASSPGTPGLYGYTF.